The 17 T cell receptor beta chains below come from one sample, sequenced in a study of Ad26.COV2.S vaccination and SARS-CoV-2 variants. Indicated treatment: roughly 18 received Ad26.COV2.S at low or high dose, single or two shots; a few received placebo; per-sample allocation not given. Collection of the samples took place on day 63 after the first injection of vaccine or placebo. Only in-frame clones appear in the TCRdb table, and some are missing; sequencing was by immunoSEQ multiplex PCR. The table includes about 680,000 clones, more than 70% detected once. The sample in question was peripheral blood, obtained in a trial of Ad26.COV2.S vaccine versus placebo. The receptor set was obtained from a person between 18 and 65 years old who received the Ad26.COV2.S COVID-19 vaccine or a placebo.

The V and J genes are TRBV2 and TRBJ1-2; TRBD1 aligns across 9 bases. CDR1 and CDR2 from the germline V gene are SNHLY and FYNNEI. Trimming took 5 bases from V and 3 from J; bases not matched to a gene: 4. The CDR3 runs 14 residues. The CDR3 spells CASSLQGAYYGYTF. DNA of the CDR3: TGTGCCAGCAGTTTACAGGGGGCGTACTATGGCTACACCTTC. The full variable domain, rest sourced from reference TRBV2 and TRBJ1-2, is EPEVTQTPSHQVTQMGQEVILRCVPISNHLYFYWYRQILGQKVEFLVSFYNNEISEKSEIFDDQFSVERPDGSNFTLKIRSTKLEDSAMYFCASSLQGAYYGYTFGSGTRLTVV.

This chain joins TRBV18 and TRBJ1-3; D unresolved. Germline loops: CDR1 KGHSH, CDR2 LQKENI. V shed 3 bases and J shed 0 bases, with 15 bases lying between them. The CDR3 has 17 residues. The chain's CDR3 is CASSPNDGKNSGNTIYF. DNA of the CDR3: TGTGCCAGCTCACCTAATGACGGGAAAAACTCTGGAAACACCATATATTTT.

Only one count was recorded for this clone. The chain's CDR3 is CASSEGQLEQYF. In nucleotides, the CDR3 is TGTGCCAGCTCAGAGGGGCAGCTCGAGCAGTACTTC. V and J are TRBV18 and TRBJ2-7, with D perhaps TRBD1 or TRBD2 (5 bases each). Germline CDR1 KGHSH, CDR2 LQKENI. The CDR3 covers 12 residues. V was pared by 5 bases and J by 6 bases, with 11 bases between.

The chain combines TRBV3-1 (or the pseudogene TRBV3-2) with TRBJ2-1, with a weak D call TRBD1 (6 bases). This CDR3 has 14 residues. V lost 1 base to trimming and J lost 9 bases, with 13 bases between them. CDR1 and CDR2 from the germline V gene are LGHDT and YNNKEL (reference sequence). The CDR3 is CASSQGGPWGEQFF. CDR3 DNA sequence: TGTGCCAGCAGCCAAGGGGGGCCCTGGGGTGAGCAGTTCTTC.

There are a few counts of this clone. Distinct nucleotide sequences in the sample also encode this CDR3. The chain carries TRBV5-1 and TRBJ2-3, with no clear D. The V and J ends lost 2 bases and 3 bases respectively, with 4 bases between them. The CDR3 extends over 12 amino acids. Germline-derived CDR1 and CDR2 are SGHRS and YFSETQ. CDR3 loop: CASSLTTDTQYF. The CDR3 DNA follows: TGCGCCAGCAGCTTAACTACAGATACGCAGTATTTT.

The J gene is TRBJ2-7, the V gene TRBV30; 9 bases line up with TRBD1. Germline V gene data show CDR1 as GTSNPN and CDR2 as SVGIG (reference sequence). V shed 8 bases, J shed 0 bases, and the junction held 2 bases outside the gene matches. The CDR3 contains 12 residues. In DNA, the CDR3 is TGTGCCGGACAGGGGAGCTCCTACGAGCAGTACTTC. Translation: CAGQGSSYEQYF.

This chain joins TRBV6-2 or TRBV6-3 and TRBJ2-7; D unclear. Germline V lookup: CDR1 MNHEY, CDR2 SVGEGT. Trimming stripped 5 bases from V and 2 bases from J, with 10 bases between. This CDR3 contains 13 residues. The chain's CDR3 is CASSKEITYEQYF. DNA of the CDR3: TGTGCCAGCAGTAAGGAGATAACCTACGAGCAGTACTTC.

This rearrangement joins TRBV6-5 to TRBJ1-1; D call uncertain. Between the trimmed V and J ends, which lost 0 bases and 9 bases, there was a span of 8 bases. The CDR3 is 12 residues long. Germline V gene lookup returns CDR1 MNHEY and CDR2 SVGAGI. The CDR3, as DNA: TGTGCCAGCAGTTACTCGCGGGATCAAGCTTTCTTT. Translating gives CASSYSRDQAFF.

This clone was picked up one time. The chain carries TRBV11-2 and TRBJ1-1; D possibly corresponds to TRBD1 (5 bases). V gave up 1 base and J gave up 1 base, with 10 bases separating them. The germline gives CDR1 SGHAT, CDR2 FQNNGV. This CDR3 has 15 amino acids. Here the CDR3 DNA reads TGTGCCAGCAGCTTAGTTGGGGGGGGGAACACTGAAGCTTTCTTT. Translating it yields CASSLVGGGNTEAFF.

Concerning this clone itself: Other DNA variants within this sample encode the same CDR3. The rearrangement uses TRBV7-9 and TRBJ2-6, with 7 bases matching TRBD1. The CDR3 contains 15 residues. With 4 bases clipped from V and 1 base from J, the junction kept 1 base outside the gene matches. From germline, CDR1 is SEHNR and CDR2 FQNEAQ (reference sequence). CDR3 sequence reads: CASSSRGSGANVLTF. For the CDR3, the DNA is TGTGCCAGCAGCTCCAGGGGGTCTGGGGCCAACGTCCTGACTTTC.

V gene TRBV7-9 combines with J gene TRBJ1-1; no clear D. The CDR3 totals 13 residues. The germline V and J ends were trimmed by 5 bases and 1 base, with 8 bases remaining between them. In germline, CDR1 is SEHNR, CDR2 FQNEAQ (reference sequence). This CDR3 is CASSAGQNTEAFF. The DNA for the CDR3 is TGTGCCAGCAGCGCGGGCCAGAACACTGAAGCTTTCTTT.

V usage is TRBV30 and J usage is TRBJ2-3, with D maybe TRBD1 (6 bases). V was clipped by 0 bases and J by 4 bases, with 11 bases between them. The CDR3 extends over 14 amino acids. The germline V gene has CDR1 GTSNPN and CDR2 SVGIG (reference sequence). CDR3 sequence (DNA): TGTGCCTGGAGTGTACAGGGTAGCGCAGATACGCAGTATTTT. Its translation is CAWSVQGSADTQYF.

This chain joins TRBV4-2 and TRBJ2-5; D is unclear. CDR3 size: 14 residues. Germline V gene sequence: CDR1 LGHNA, CDR2 YNFKEQ. V was clipped by 0 bases and J by 4 bases, with 9 bases between them. CDR3 sequence reads: CASSQEGGLETQYF. CDR3 in DNA: TGTGCCAGCAGCCAAGAGGGTGGTTTAGAGACCCAGTACTTC.

The chain has TRBV4-2 and TRBJ1-5; D uncertain. CDR1 and CDR2 from the germline V gene are LGHNA and YNFKEQ. The CDR3 sequence is 15 residues long. The V gene lost 1 base and the J gene lost 0 bases, with 7 bases spanning the gap. CDR3 bases: TGTGCCAGCAGCCAAGCCCCATATAGCAATCAGCCCCAGCATTTT. Its translation: CASSQAPYSNQPQHF.

The chain couples TRBV5-4 to TRBJ2-2, with 14 bases lining up with TRBD2. With V trimmed by 2 bases and J by 5 bases, 5 bases remained unmatched. CDR3 length: 17 amino acids. Looked up from germline, CDR1 is SGHNT and CDR2 is YYREEE (reference sequence). The CDR3 protein is CASSFGGTSGRTGELFF. The CDR3, as DNA: TGTGCCAGCAGCTTTGGGGGGACTAGCGGGAGAACCGGGGAGCTGTTTTTT.

J is TRBJ1-3 and V is TRBV7-8; D is perhaps TRBD1 (6 bases). Germline V gene lookup returns CDR1 SGHVS and CDR2 FQNEAQ. This CDR3 contains 16 residues. Trimming shortened V by 1 base and J by 0 bases, and 10 bases separated the two germline ends. This CDR3 reads CASSLVGGLSGNTIYF. DNA of the CDR3: TGTGCCAGCAGCTTAGTAGGGGGACTCTCTGGAAACACCATATATTTT. The variable domain in full, completed from reference TRBV7-8 and TRBJ1-3, reads GAGVSQSPRYKVAKRGQDVALRCDPISGHVSLFWYQQALGQGPEFLTYFQNEAQLDKSGLPSDRFFAERPEGSVSTLKIQRTQQEDSAVYLCASSLVGGLSGNTIYFGEGSWLTVV.

V gene TRBV7-8 combines with J gene TRBJ2-3; D gene unclear. The CDR3 loop spans 16 amino acids. Germline V gene data show CDR1 as SGHVS and CDR2 as FQNEAQ. V lost 5 bases and J lost 3, with 18 bases in between. CDR3 nucleotides: TGTGCCAGCAGCGACAAGGGCCCAATCTCTACAGATACGCAGTATTTT. It is translated as CASSDKGPISTDTQYF.